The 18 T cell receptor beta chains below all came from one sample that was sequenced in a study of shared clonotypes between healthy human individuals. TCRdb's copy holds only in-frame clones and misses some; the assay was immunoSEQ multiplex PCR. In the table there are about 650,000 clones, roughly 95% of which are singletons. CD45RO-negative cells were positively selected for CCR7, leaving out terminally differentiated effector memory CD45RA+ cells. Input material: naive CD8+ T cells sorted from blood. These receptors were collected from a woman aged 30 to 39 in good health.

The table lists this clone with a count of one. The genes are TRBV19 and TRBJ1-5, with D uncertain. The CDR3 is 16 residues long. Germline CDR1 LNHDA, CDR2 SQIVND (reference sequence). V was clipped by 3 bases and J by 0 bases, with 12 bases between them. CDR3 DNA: TGTGCCAGTAGTATCCCCCTGACACATAGCAATCAGCCCCAGCATTTT. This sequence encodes CASSIPLTHSNQPQHF.

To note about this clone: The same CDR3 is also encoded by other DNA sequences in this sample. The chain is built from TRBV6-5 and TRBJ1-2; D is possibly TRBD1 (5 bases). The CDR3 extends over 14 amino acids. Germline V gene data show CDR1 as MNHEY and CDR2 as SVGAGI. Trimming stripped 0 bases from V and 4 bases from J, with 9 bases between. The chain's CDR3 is CASSYSGTAYGYTF. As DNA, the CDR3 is TGTGCCAGCAGTTACTCCGGGACCGCCTATGGCTACACCTTC.

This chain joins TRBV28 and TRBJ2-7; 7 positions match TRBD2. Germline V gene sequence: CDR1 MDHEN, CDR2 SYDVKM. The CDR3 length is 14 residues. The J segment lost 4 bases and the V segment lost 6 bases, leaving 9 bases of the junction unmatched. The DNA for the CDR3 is TGTGCCAGCAGCCTTGGGCAGGGAGGGTACGAGCAGTACTTC. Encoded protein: CASSLGQGGYEQYF.

CDR3 nucleotides: TGTGCCAGCAAACCGACAGGGTTGAACACTGAAGCTTTCTTT. Translation gives CASKPTGLNTEAFF. The chain joins TRBV28 to TRBJ1-1, with 7 bases matching TRBD1. In germline, CDR1 is MDHEN, CDR2 SYDVKM. Losses at the gene ends were 7 bases for V and 0 bases for J; bases not matched to a gene: 5. The CDR3 is 14 amino acids.

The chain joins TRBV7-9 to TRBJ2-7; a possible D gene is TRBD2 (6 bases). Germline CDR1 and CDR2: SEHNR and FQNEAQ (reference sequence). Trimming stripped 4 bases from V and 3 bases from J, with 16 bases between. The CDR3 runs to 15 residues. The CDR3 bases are TGTGCCAGCAGCTATGCTAGCGCCTCCCTCTACGAGCAGTACTTC. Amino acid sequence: CASSYASASLYEQYF.

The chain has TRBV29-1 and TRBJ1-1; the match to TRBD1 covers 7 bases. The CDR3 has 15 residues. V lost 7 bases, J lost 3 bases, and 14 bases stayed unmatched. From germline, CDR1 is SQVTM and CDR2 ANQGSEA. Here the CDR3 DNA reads TGCAGCGGGTCCCCGACAGGGACAAAGGACACTGAAGCTTTCTTT. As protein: CSGSPTGTKDTEAFF.

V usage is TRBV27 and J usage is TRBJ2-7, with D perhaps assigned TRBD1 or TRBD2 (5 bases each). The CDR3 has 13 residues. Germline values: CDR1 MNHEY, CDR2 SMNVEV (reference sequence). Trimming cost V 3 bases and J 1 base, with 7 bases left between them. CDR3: CASSLGDSYEQYF. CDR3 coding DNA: TGTGCCAGCAGTTTGGGGGATTCCTACGAGCAGTACTTC.

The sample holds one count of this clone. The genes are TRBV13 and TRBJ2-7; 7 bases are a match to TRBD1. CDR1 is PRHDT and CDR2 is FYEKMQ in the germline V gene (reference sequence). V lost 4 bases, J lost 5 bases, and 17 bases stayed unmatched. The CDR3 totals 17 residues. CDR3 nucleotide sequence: TGTGCCAGCAGCTCAACGAAACAGACAGGGATATCGAACGAGCAGTACTTC. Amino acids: CASSSTKQTGISNEQYF.

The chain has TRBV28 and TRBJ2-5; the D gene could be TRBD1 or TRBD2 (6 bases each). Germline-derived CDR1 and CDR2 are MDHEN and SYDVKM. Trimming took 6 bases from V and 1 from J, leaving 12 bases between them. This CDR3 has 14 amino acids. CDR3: CASSQRGAQETQYF. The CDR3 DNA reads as TGTGCCAGCAGCCAGAGGGGGGCCCAAGAGACCCAGTACTTC. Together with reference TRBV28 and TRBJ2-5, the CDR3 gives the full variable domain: DVKVTQSSRYLVKRTGEKVFLECVQDMDHENMFWYRQDPGLGLRLIYFSYDVKMKEKGDIPEGYSVSREKKERFSLILESASTNQTSMYLCASSQRGAQETQYFGPGTRLLVL.

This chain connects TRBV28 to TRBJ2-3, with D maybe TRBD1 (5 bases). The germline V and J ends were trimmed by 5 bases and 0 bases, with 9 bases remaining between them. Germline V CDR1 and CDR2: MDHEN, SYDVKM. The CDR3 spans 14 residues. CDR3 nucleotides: TGTGCCAGCAGTCCACGACAGAGCACAGATACGCAGTATTTT. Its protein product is CASSPRQSTDTQYF.

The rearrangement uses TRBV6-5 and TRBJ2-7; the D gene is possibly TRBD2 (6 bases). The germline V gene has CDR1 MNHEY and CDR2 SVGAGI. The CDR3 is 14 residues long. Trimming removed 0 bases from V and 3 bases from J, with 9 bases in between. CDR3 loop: CASSYSKGGYEQYF. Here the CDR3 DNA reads TGTGCCAGCAGTTACTCGAAGGGAGGCTACGAGCAGTACTTC.

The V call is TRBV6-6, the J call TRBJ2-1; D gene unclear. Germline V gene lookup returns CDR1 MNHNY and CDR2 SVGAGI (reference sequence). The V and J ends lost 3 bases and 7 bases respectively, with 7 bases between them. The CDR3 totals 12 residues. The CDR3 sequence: CASSYYPNEQFF. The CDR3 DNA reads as TGTGCCAGCAGTTATTACCCGAATGAGCAGTTCTTC.

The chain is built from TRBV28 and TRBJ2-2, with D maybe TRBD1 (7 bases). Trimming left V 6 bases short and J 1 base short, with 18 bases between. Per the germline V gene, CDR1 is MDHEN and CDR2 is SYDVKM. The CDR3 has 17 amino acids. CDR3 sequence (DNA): TGTGCCAGCAGGGGGACTTTTGGGACAGAGAACACCGGGGAGCTGTTTTTT. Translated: CASRGTFGTENTGELFF. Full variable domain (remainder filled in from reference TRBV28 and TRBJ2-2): DVKVTQSSRYLVKRTGEKVFLECVQDMDHENMFWYRQDPGLGLRLIYFSYDVKMKEKGDIPEGYSVSREKKERFSLILESASTNQTSMYLCASRGTFGTENTGELFFGEGSRLTVL.

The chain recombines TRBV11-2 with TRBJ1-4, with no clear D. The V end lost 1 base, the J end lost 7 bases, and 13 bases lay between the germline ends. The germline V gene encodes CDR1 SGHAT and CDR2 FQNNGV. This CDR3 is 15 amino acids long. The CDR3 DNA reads TGTGCCAGCAGCTTAGTTGGTGGGGTTGGTGAAAAACTGTTTTTT. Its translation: CASSLVGGVGEKLFF.

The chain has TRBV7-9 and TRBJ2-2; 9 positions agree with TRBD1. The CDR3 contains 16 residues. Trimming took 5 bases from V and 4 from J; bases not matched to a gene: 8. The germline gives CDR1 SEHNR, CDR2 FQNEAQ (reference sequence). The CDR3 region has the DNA TGTGCCAGCAGCGACCGGGACAGGGAATTCACCGGGGAGCTGTTTTTT. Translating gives CASSDRDREFTGELFF.

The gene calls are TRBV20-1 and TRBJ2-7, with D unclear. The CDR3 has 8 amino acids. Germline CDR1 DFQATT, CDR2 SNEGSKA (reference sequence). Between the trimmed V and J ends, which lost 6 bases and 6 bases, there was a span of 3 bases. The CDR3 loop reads CSASEQYF. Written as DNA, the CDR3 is TGCAGTGCCAGCGAGCAGTACTTC.

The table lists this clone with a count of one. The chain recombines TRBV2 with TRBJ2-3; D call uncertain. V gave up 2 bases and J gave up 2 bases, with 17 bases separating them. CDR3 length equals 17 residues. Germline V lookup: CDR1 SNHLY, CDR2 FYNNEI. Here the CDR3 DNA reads TGTGCCAGCAGTGAAAGCTTCATTAGGGTAAACACAGATACGCAGTATTTT. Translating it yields CASSESFIRVNTDTQYF. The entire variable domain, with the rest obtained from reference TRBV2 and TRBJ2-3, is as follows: EPEVTQTPSHQVTQMGQEVILRCVPISNHLYFYWYRQILGQKVEFLVSFYNNEISEKSEIFDDQFSVERPDGSNFTLKIRSTKLEDSAMYFCASSESFIRVNTDTQYFGPGTRLTVL.

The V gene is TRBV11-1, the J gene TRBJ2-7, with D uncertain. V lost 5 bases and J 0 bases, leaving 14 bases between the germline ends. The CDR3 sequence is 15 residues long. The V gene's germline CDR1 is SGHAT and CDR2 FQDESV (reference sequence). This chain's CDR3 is CASSPWWSGSYEQYF. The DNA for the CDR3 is TGTGCCAGCAGCCCTTGGTGGTCCGGCTCCTACGAGCAGTACTTC.